The rows below give T cell receptor beta chains drawn from one sample of a study of cytotoxic CD8 clonotypes in ibrutinib-treated CLL. Only in-frame clones appear in the TCRdb table, and some are missing; sequencing was by immunoSEQ multiplex PCR. The sample records about 74,000 clones, around 84% being singletons. Sequences were derived from PBMCs, sampled at disease progression, from a patient treated with ibrutinib. The receptors here all came from a human donor with chronic lymphocytic leukemia. Both conserved end residues are part of each CDR3.

V: TRBV12-5
J: TRBJ2-1
CDR3: CASRVANEEQFF

V: TRBV6-1
J: TRBJ2-3
CDR3: CASSREGAGTDTQYF

V: TRBV6-4
J: TRBJ1-6
CDR3: CASSDQGAKGSPLHF

V: TRBV27
J: TRBJ1-5
CDR3: CASSADLNQPQHF

V: TRBV28
J: TRBJ1-2
CDR3: CASSLNRWGFYGYTF

V: TRBV19
J: TRBJ1-5
CDR3: CASSARTASNQPQHF

V: TRBV6-1
J: TRBJ1-5
CDR3: CASSEALSYFGQGIQPQHF

V: TRBV2
J: TRBJ2-1
CDR3: CASNQGGTLLRNEQFF

V: TRBV19
J: TRBJ2-7
CDR3: CASSIGGSEQYF

V: TRBV6-4
J: TRBJ2-3
CDR3: CASSPGLASDTQYF

V: TRBV19
J: TRBJ2-1
CDR3: CASSMGREYYNEQFF

V: TRBV9
J: TRBJ2-1
CDR3: CASSVSPPGTGNNEQFF

V: TRBV11-2
J: TRBJ1-1
CDR3: CASSLDPQGEAFF

V: TRBV18
J: TRBJ1-2
CDR3: CASSPDRGSGYTF

V: TRBV27
J: TRBJ2-1
CDR3: CASSPAGNPNYNEQFF

V: TRBV28
J: TRBJ1-5
CDR3: CATRYPRQETRQPQHF

V: TRBV5-4
J: TRBJ1-4
CDR3: CASSLVGGNEKLFF

V: TRBV5-1
J: TRBJ1-1
CDR3: CASSLEGGLSTEAFF

V: TRBV28
J: TRBJ2-7
CDR3: CASRGGGLAGVWQYF

V: TRBV10-3
J: TRBJ1-1
CDR3: CAISERSGPTEAFF

V: TRBV28
J: TRBJ2-7
CDR3: CASSLLTSGVYEQYF

V: TRBV6-6
J: TRBJ1-2
CDR3: CASRLDSLYGYTF

V: TRBV15
J: TRBJ1-5
CDR3: CATSRDVQPQHF

V: TRBV25-1
J: TRBJ2-1
CDR3: CASSEGDTFYNEQFF

V: TRBV28
J: TRBJ1-6
CDR3: CASTSRGLGNSPLHF

V: TRBV4-1
J: TRBJ1-4
CDR3: CASSQVFVEKLFF

V: TRBV19
J: TRBJ1-5
CDR3: CASSISGNQPQHF

V: TRBV28
J: TRBJ1-5
CDR3: CASSSRDRDLTQPQHF

V: TRBV11-2
J: TRBJ2-2
CDR3: CASSLRGIGTGELFF

V: TRBV11-2
J: TRBJ2-2
CDR3: CASSSNRGGELFF

V: TRBV10-3
J: TRBJ2-1
CDR3: CAIRQDLAGRNEQFF

V: TRBV6-4
J: TRBJ2-1
CDR3: CASSDGAEDNEQFF

V: TRBV28
J: TRBJ1-5
CDR3: CASRSPHRGSNQPQHF

V: TRBV7-8
J: TRBJ2-7
CDR3: CASSPFLGSEQYF

V: TRBV25-1
J: TRBJ2-5
CDR3: CASSDPGSQETQYF

V: TRBV19
J: TRBJ1-6
CDR3: CASSIIAPEGNSPLHF

V: TRBV6-4
J: TRBJ1-6
CDR3: CASSEDLDSPLHF

V: TRBV7-6
J: TRBJ2-1
CDR3: CASSLDAAGGRNEQFF

V: TRBV14
J: TRBJ1-6
CDR3: CASSQDAGVGSPLHF

V: TRBV6-1
J: TRBJ1-6
CDR3: CATQANSPLHF

V: TRBV28
J: TRBJ2-7
CDR3: CASSLWDRGGEQYF

V: TRBV9
J: TRBJ2-5
CDR3: CASSTTTSSGLAVETQYF

V: TRBV30
J: TRBJ2-1
CDR3: CAWESVDEQFF

V: TRBV28
J: TRBJ1-2
CDR3: CASKYRTGNYGYTF

V: TRBV19
J: TRBJ1-5
CDR3: CASSMVPGQTGRQPQHF

V: TRBV6-5
J: TRBJ2-2
CDR3: CASKAGTVTGELFF

V: TRBV10-3
J: TRBJ2-7
CDR3: CAISEGVEYEQYF

V: TRBV30
J: TRBJ1-5
CDR3: CAWSRDNQPQHF

V: TRBV7-9
J: TRBJ1-2
CDR3: CASSLDHGFAYTF

V: TRBV14
J: TRBJ1-3
CDR3: CASSPASGGSSGNTIYF

V: TRBV2
J: TRBJ2-7
CDR3: CASSGLGEQYF

V: TRBV5-1
J: TRBJ1-1
CDR3: CASRTGFKAFF